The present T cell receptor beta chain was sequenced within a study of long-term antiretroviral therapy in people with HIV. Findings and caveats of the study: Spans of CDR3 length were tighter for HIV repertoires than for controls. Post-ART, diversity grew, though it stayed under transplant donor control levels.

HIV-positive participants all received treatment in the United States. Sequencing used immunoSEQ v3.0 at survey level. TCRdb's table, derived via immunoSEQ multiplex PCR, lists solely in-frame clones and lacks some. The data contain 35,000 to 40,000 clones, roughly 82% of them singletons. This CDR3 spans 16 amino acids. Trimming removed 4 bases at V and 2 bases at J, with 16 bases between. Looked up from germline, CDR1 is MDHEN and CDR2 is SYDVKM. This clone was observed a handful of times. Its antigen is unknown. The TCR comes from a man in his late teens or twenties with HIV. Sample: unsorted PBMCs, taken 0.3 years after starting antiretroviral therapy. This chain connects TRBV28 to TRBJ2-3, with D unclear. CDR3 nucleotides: TGTGCCAGCAGTTACCCCTTACTTACTCCCACAGATACGCAGTATTTT. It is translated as CASSYPLLTPTDTQYF.